The 23 T cell receptor beta chains reported below all come from one sample, sequenced in a study of blood T cell repertoires in COVID-19. Only in-frame clones appear in the TCRdb table, and some are missing; sequencing was by immunoSEQ multiplex PCR. The sample holds a few hundred thousand clones, 70% to 90% seen once. What was sequenced was PBMCs or T cells enriched from blood (not recorded which). The receptors shown here come from a woman aged 45-65 years who had been exposed to COVID-19.

This rearrangement joins TRBV6-5 to TRBJ2-7; 7 bases fit TRBD1. Germline values: CDR1 MNHEY, CDR2 SVGAGI. The trim removed 6 bases at V and 0 bases at J, leaving 5 bases unmatched. CDR3 length: 14 residues. For the CDR3, the DNA is TGTGCCAGCAGCCCCGGACAGGCCTCCTACGAGCAGTACTTC. This encodes CASSPGQASYEQYF.

The genes are TRBV29-1 and TRBJ1-2, with 8 bases identical to TRBD1. V lost 1 base, J lost 8 bases, and 3 bases stayed unmatched. The germline CDR1 and CDR2 sequences are SQVTM and ANQGSEA. This CDR3 has 12 amino acids. This chain's CDR3 is CSVEGDRGGYTF. CDR3 DNA: TGCAGCGTTGAAGGAGACAGGGGCGGCTACACCTTC. The whole variable domain, remainder taken from reference TRBV29-1 and TRBJ1-2, is SAVISQKPSRDICQRGTSLTIQCQVDSQVTMMFWYRQQPGQSLTLIATANQGSEATYESGFVIDKFPISRPNLTFSTLTVSNMSPEDSSIYLCSVEGDRGGYTFGSGTRLTVV.

The chain links TRBV5-1 to TRBJ2-7; 7 positions match TRBD2. In germline, CDR1 is SGHRS, CDR2 YFSETQ. J was trimmed by 3 bases and V by 0 bases; bases with no gene match: 3. The CDR3 length is 14 residues. CDR3 sequence reads: CASSLGGTNYEQYF. The CDR3 coding sequence is TGCGCCAGCAGCTTGGGCGGGACTAACTACGAGCAGTACTTC.

CDR3 protein: CSVEDPDRDGYTF. DNA for the CDR3: TGCAGCGTTGAAGATCCGGACAGAGACGGCTACACCTTC. V gene TRBV29-1 combines with J gene TRBJ1-2; D perhaps matches TRBD1 (6 bases). This CDR3 is 13 amino acids long. Germline V CDR1 and CDR2: SQVTM, ANQGSEA. V was trimmed by 0 bases and J by 8 bases, leaving 13 bases between them. Filled out from reference TRBV29-1 and TRBJ1-2, the complete variable domain reads SAVISQKPSRDICQRGTSLTIQCQVDSQVTMMFWYRQQPGQSLTLIATANQGSEATYESGFVIDKFPISRPNLTFSTLTVSNMSPEDSSIYLCSVEDPDRDGYTFGSGTRLTVV.

This clone is a singleton in its sample. This chain links TRBV30 with TRBJ1-2; 9 nucleotides line up with TRBD1. The CDR3 has 12 amino acids. V shed 5 bases, J shed 5 bases, and the junction held 3 bases outside the gene matches. Germline V gene sequence: CDR1 GTSNPN, CDR2 SVGIG (reference sequence). DNA of the CDR3: TGTGCCTGGGCGGACAGGGGTTATGGCTACACCTTC. Its protein product is CAWADRGYGYTF.

The rearrangement joins TRBV2 to TRBJ1-4, with 7 bases fitting TRBD1. Per the germline V gene, CDR1 is SNHLY and CDR2 is FYNNEI. Unmatched junction bases numbered 12, after V lost 6 bases and J lost 8 bases. This CDR3 region has 15 residues. CDR3 DNA sequence: TGTGCCAGCAGAAGGGGGCTAACGCGTAAGGAAAAACTGTTTTTT. Its protein is CASRRGLTRKEKLFF. The full variable domain, its missing parts supplied by reference TRBV2 and TRBJ1-4, is EPEVTQTPSHQVTQMGQEVILRCVPISNHLYFYWYRQILGQKVEFLVSFYNNEISEKSEIFDDQFSVERPDGSNFTLKIRSTKLEDSAMYFCASRRGLTRKEKLFFGSGTQLSVL.

This sequence joins TRBV5-1 and TRBJ1-2, with TRBD1 matching 8 bases. CDR1 SGHRS and CDR2 YFSETQ come from the germline V gene. The junction had 5 bases not matched to a gene; V was cut back by 3 bases and J by 4 bases. The CDR3 length is 14 residues. The CDR3 nucleotides are TGCGCCAGCAGCTCGGACAGGGCGAGCTATGGCTACACCTTC. This sequence encodes CASSSDRASYGYTF.

The chain recombines TRBV7-9 with TRBJ1-1, with no clear D. V was cut by 5 bases and J by 5 bases, with 12 bases left in between. The CDR3 runs to 13 residues. The germline CDR1 and CDR2 sequences are SEHNR and FQNEAQ (reference sequence). In DNA, the CDR3 is TGTGCCAGCAGCCTATCTGGAGAAACTGAAGCTTTCTTT. It encodes CASSLSGETEAFF.

V gene TRBV21-1 combines with J gene TRBJ1-2; TRBD1 is taken as the D call from the table, unchecked against the DNA. TRBV21-1 is a pseudogene. This CDR3 comprises 14 residues. The CDR3, as DNA: TGTGCCAGCATAACCGGGACAGGGTGGGGAGGCTACACCTTC. Translating it yields CASITGTGWGGYTF.

The CDR3 sequence is CASSPRLRDTQYF. The CDR3 region has the DNA TGTGCCAGCAGCCCCCGACTCAGAGATACGCAGTATTTT. V is TRBV6-5 and J is TRBJ2-3; D unresolved. Germline CDR1 MNHEY, CDR2 SVGAGI. V gave up 6 bases and J gave up 5 bases, with 12 bases separating them. The CDR3 totals 13 residues.

The chain links TRBV7-2 to TRBJ1-6; D unclear. Germline lookup yields CDR1 SGHTA and CDR2 FQGNSA. Deletions cut 2 bases from V and 6 bases from J, with 8 bases between. There are 14 residues in the CDR3. The CDR3 nucleotides read TGTGCCAGCAGCTTACAGTTTTTTAATTCACCCCTCCACTTT. It codes for CASSLQFFNSPLHF. Full variable domain (outside the CDR3, taken from reference TRBV7-2 and TRBJ1-6): GAGVSQSPSNKVTEKGKDVELRCDPISGHTALYWYRQSLGQGLEFLIYFQGNSAPDKSGLPSDRFSAERTGGSVSTLTIQRTQQEDSAVYLCASSLQFFNSPLHFGNGTRLTVT.

This sequence joins TRBV11-2 and TRBJ1-1; no definite D call. Germline assignment: CDR1 SGHAT and CDR2 FQNNGV. This CDR3 contains 10 residues. The ends were cut back, 3 bases at V and 8 bases at J, with 4 bases in the middle. The CDR3, as DNA: TGTGCCAGCAGCTTCATCGAAGCTTTCTTT. Translating it yields CASSFIEAFF.

V is TRBV29-1 and J is TRBJ1-2, with TRBD1 matching over 9 bases. Germline CDR1 reads SQVTM; CDR2 reads ANQGSEA. The length of the CDR3 is 13 residues. Trimming at V came to 6 bases and at J to 8 bases, leaving 10 bases not matched to a gene. The CDR3: CSVRITGGGGYTF. CDR3 bases: TGCAGCGTGAGAATCACAGGGGGCGGGGGCTACACCTTC.

As DNA, the CDR3 is TGTGCCAGTAGTATGGTGGCTGGTAATCAGCCCCAGCATTTT. Its protein is CASSMVAGNQPQHF. This chain links TRBV19 with TRBJ1-5; D remains unclear. CDR3 length equals 14 residues. V dropped 3 bases and J dropped 4 bases, with 10 bases sitting between them. The germline V gene has CDR1 LNHDA and CDR2 SQIVND (reference sequence).

The V call is TRBV19, the J call TRBJ1-3; 8 nucleotides match TRBD1. The CDR3 is 17 residues long. Germline V gene sequence: CDR1 LNHDA, CDR2 SQIVND (reference sequence). V lost 3 bases, J lost 4 bases, and 11 bases stayed unmatched. This CDR3 reads CASSILTTGGAGNTIYF. The DNA for the CDR3 is TGTGCCAGTAGTATTTTAACAACAGGGGGAGCGGGAAACACCATATATTTT.

This clone came up once. The gene calls are TRBV20-1 and TRBJ1-2; no clear D. V was clipped by 3 bases and J by 2 bases, with 16 bases between them. The CDR3 totals 15 residues. Germline V gives CDR1 DFQATT, CDR2 SNEGSKA (reference sequence). The CDR3 nucleotides read TGCAGTGCTAGTTCGGGAGCCCCGAAGAACTATGGCTACACCTTC. Its protein product is CSASSGAPKNYGYTF.

The rearrangement joins TRBV5-4 to TRBJ1-6; perhaps TRBD1 as D (6 bases). CDR1 and CDR2 from the germline V gene are SGHNT and YYREEE (reference sequence). The V gene lost 7 bases and the J gene lost 10 bases, with 12 bases spanning the gap. This CDR3 region has 12 residues. The CDR3 spells CASQGGDSPLHF. The DNA for the CDR3 is TGTGCCAGCCAAGGGGGGGACTCACCCCTCCACTTT.

The V and J genes are TRBV29-1 and TRBJ1-2; 7 nucleotides align to TRBD1. V lost 7 bases, J lost 1 base, and 6 bases stayed unmatched. CDR3 length: 13 residues. From germline, CDR1 is SQVTM and CDR2 ANQGSEA. CDR3 bases: TGCAGCGGTTGGGACAGCCTTAACTATGGCTACACCTTC. It is translated as CSGWDSLNYGYTF. Full variable domain (outside the CDR3, taken from reference TRBV29-1 and TRBJ1-2): SAVISQKPSRDICQRGTSLTIQCQVDSQVTMMFWYRQQPGQSLTLIATANQGSEATYESGFVIDKFPISRPNLTFSTLTVSNMSPEDSSIYLCSGWDSLNYGYTFGSGTRLTVV.

The V gene is TRBV19, the J gene TRBJ1-2; 9 nucleotides agree with TRBD1. The junction had 6 bases not matched to a gene; V was cut back by 3 bases and J by 4 bases. The germline V gene has CDR1 LNHDA and CDR2 SQIVND (reference sequence). The CDR3 has 15 residues. CDR3 residues: CASSIGPGQGYGYTF. DNA of the CDR3: TGTGCCAGTAGTATTGGACCGGGACAGGGCTATGGCTACACCTTC.

This sequence joins TRBV5-1 and TRBJ1-2; 8 nucleotides line up with TRBD1. V lost 2 bases to trimming and J lost 2 bases; unmatched junction nucleotides: 5. Germline V gene data show CDR1 as SGHRS and CDR2 as YFSETQ. The CDR3 consists of 15 residues. The CDR3 bases are TGCGCCAGCAGCTTCGGACAGGGCGCAAACTATGGCTACACCTTC. Protein product: CASSFGQGANYGYTF.

V is TRBV5-6 and J is TRBJ2-5, with a possible D match to TRBD2 (6 bases). Deletions cut 3 bases from V and 2 bases from J, with 11 bases between. Germline loops: CDR1 SGHDT, CDR2 YYEEEE. This CDR3 is built from 14 residues. The CDR3 region has the DNA TGTGCCAGCAGCTCCCGGACTACTCAAGAGACCCAGTACTTC. Protein sequence: CASSSRTTQETQYF.

This clone was counted a few times. This chain uses TRBV10-2 with TRBJ1-6, with D possibly matching TRBD1 (6 bases). Germline CDR1 is WSHSY and CDR2 is SAAADI. The CDR3 covers 19 residues. V lost 4 bases and J 5 bases, leaving 24 bases between the germline ends. CDR3 bases: TGCGCCAGCAGTGGCCGGGACACGCCTTATTTAGAGGATAATTCACCCCTCCACTTT. Encoded protein: CASSGRDTPYLEDNSPLHF.

J is TRBJ1-5 and V is TRBV28; TRBD1 agrees at 9 bases. The CDR3 consists of 16 residues. Germline V gene sequence: CDR1 MDHEN, CDR2 SYDVKM. The trim removed 8 bases at V and 1 base at J, leaving 9 bases unmatched. The CDR3 is CASWGQGRPSNQPQHF. The CDR3 DNA sequence: TGTGCCAGCTGGGGACAGGGCCGCCCGAGCAATCAGCCCCAGCATTTT.